Below are 14 T cell receptor beta chains sequenced from a single sample in a study of OX40 agonist ivuxolimab in advanced cancers. Library preparation was by the immunoSEQ multiplex PCR assay. TCRdb limited this immuneACCESS table to in-frame rearrangements with V and J called. A share of clones is missing; checked studies link under half to unresolved V genes, and the rest is unexplained. The sample contains about 41,000 clones, just under 90% of them found a single time. In total, the top ten clones hold about 40% of the sample. This specimen consisted of CD4+ or CD8+ T cells sorted from blood, obtained in a trial of the OX40 agonist ivuxolimab. These TCRs come from an adult with an advanced solid tumor such as melanoma, head and neck, liver or kidney cancer.

V usage is TRBV27 and J usage is TRBJ2-7; weak D call: TRBD2 (5 bases). The CDR3 is 15 amino acids. Trimming pared 3 bases from V and 4 bases from J, leaving 16 bases between. CDR1 MNHEY and CDR2 SMNVEV come from the germline V gene (reference sequence). This chain's CDR3 is CASSLRRAGWYEQYF. The CDR3 DNA is TGTGCCAGCAGTTTGAGGCGGGCGGGTTGGTACGAGCAGTACTTC.

The chain is built from TRBV6-1 and TRBJ2-2; TRBD1 matches 7 bases. The CDR3 totals 15 residues. Germline CDR1 reads MNHNS; CDR2 reads SASEGT. Trimming removed 6 bases from V and 2 bases from J; junction bases left unmatched: 6. CDR3 residues: CASRPGTVNTGELFF. The CDR3 DNA is TGTGCCAGCAGGCCCGGGACAGTAAACACCGGGGAGCTGTTTTTT.

The chain has TRBV19 and TRBJ2-2, with D hard to call. Germline CDR1 reads LNHDA; CDR2 reads SQIVND (reference sequence). Trimming stripped 3 bases from V and 6 bases from J, with 8 bases between. The CDR3 spans 13 residues. CDR3 loop: CASSILGSGELFF. Written as DNA, the CDR3 is TGTGCCAGTAGTATTCTCGGGTCCGGGGAGCTGTTTTTT.

The chain recombines TRBV9 with TRBJ2-7; TRBD1 aligns across 7 bases. The germline gives CDR1 SGDLS, CDR2 YYNGEE. The CDR3 contains 15 residues. Germline trimming cut 3 bases from V and 1 base from J; bases unmatched to any gene: 7. The CDR3 sequence: CASSASTGDSYEQYF. The CDR3 DNA reads as TGTGCCAGCAGCGCAAGTACAGGGGATTCCTACGAGCAGTACTTC. Drawing the rest from reference TRBV9 and TRBJ2-7, the complete variable domain is DSGVTQTPKHLITATGQRVTLRCSPRSGDLSVYWYQQSLDQGLQFLIQYYNGEERAKGNILERFSAQQFPDLHSELNLSSLELGDSALYFCASSASTGDSYEQYFGPGTRLTVT.

The rearrangement uses TRBV5-1 and TRBJ2-2; 8 bases match TRBD1. The germline CDR1 and CDR2 sequences are SGHRS and YFSETQ. The CDR3 has 14 residues. V lost 4 bases to trimming and J lost 7 bases; unmatched junction nucleotides: 6. CDR3 bases: TGCGCCAGCAGCCCAACAGGGGGTGGCGGGGAGCTGTTTTTT. Translation gives CASSPTGGGGELFF. Full variable domain (remainder filled in from reference TRBV5-1 and TRBJ2-2): KAGVTQTPRYLIKTRGQQVTLSCSPISGHRSVSWYQQTPGQGLQFLFEYFSETQRNKGNFPGRFSGRQFSNSRSEMNVSTLELGDSALYLCASSPTGGGGELFFGEGSRLTVL.

The J gene is TRBJ2-5, the V gene TRBV10-3; 9 nucleotides align to TRBD1. J gave up 2 bases and V 4 bases, and 5 bases lay outside the gene matches. The V gene's germline CDR1 is ENHRY and CDR2 SYGVKD. This CDR3 has 15 residues. The CDR3 protein is CAISATGTGQETQYF. The CDR3 DNA sequence: TGTGCCATCAGTGCCACCGGGACAGGGCAAGAGACCCAGTACTTC.

The chain carries TRBV15 and TRBJ1-4, with 10 bases that match TRBD1. Germline assignment: CDR1 LNHNV and CDR2 YYDKDF (reference sequence). The ends lost 5 bases at V and 6 bases at J; junction bases unmatched: 6. CDR3 length: 15 amino acids. In DNA form, the CDR3 reads TGTGCCACCAGCTCCCGGGACAGGGGTGATGAAAAACTGTTTTTT. Translation: CATSSRDRGDEKLFF.

The rearrangement links TRBV7-3 to TRBJ1-1, with D possibly being TRBD1 (5 bases). This CDR3 contains 13 residues. V shed 4 bases and J shed 7 bases, with 13 bases lying between them. CDR1 and CDR2 from the germline V gene are SGHTA and FQGTGA. CDR3 amino acids: CASSSFGRGEAFF. CDR3 nucleotides: TGTGCCAGCAGCTCGTTCGGAAGGGGTGAAGCTTTCTTT.

This clone was picked up a small number of times. The V and J genes are TRBV5-8 and TRBJ2-1; 9 bases agree with TRBD2. The germline gives CDR1 SGHTS, CDR2 YDEGEE. The CDR3 length is 15 residues. The V and J ends lost 2 bases and 8 bases, in that order; junction bases with no gene match: 8. The CDR3 region has the DNA TGTGCCAGCAGCTTATGGGGTAGCGGGAGTGATGAGCAGTTCTTC. Encoded protein: CASSLWGSGSDEQFF.

The chain is built from TRBV7-2 and TRBJ1-6; D is possibly TRBD1 (6 bases). The V end was cut by 5 bases, the J end by 7 bases, with 9 bases between. Germline V gene lookup returns CDR1 SGHTA and CDR2 FQGNSA. The CDR3 extends over 13 amino acids. CDR3 sequence reads: CASSPQGNSPLHF. The DNA for the CDR3 is TGTGCCAGCAGCCCGCAGGGGAATTCACCCCTCCACTTT.

This chain links TRBV21-1 with TRBJ2-3; the D call TRBD1 from the table was never checked on the DNA. TRBV21-1 is given as a pseudogene. This CDR3 contains 18 residues. CDR3 nucleotide sequence: TGTGCCAGCAGCAAAGCGGGCAAGACAGGGGATTTGACAGATACGCAGTATTTT. Translated, it gives CASSKAGKTGDLTDTQYF.

The chain carries TRBV13 and TRBJ1-2; tentatively, D is TRBD1 (6 bases). This CDR3 is built from 16 residues. The V gene's germline CDR1 is PRHDT and CDR2 FYEKMQ (reference sequence). The V end was cut by 5 bases, the J end by 2 bases, with 18 bases between. The CDR3: CASSRPVGGKNYGYTF. DNA of the CDR3: TGTGCCAGCAGCCGCCCGGTAGGGGGGAAAAACTATGGCTACACCTTC. The full variable domain, completed using reference TRBV13 and TRBJ1-2, is AAGVIQSPRHLIKEKRETATLKCYPIPRHDTVYWYQQGPGQDPQFLISFYEKMQSDKGSIPDRFSAQQFSDYHSELNMSSLELGDSALYFCASSRPVGGKNYGYTFGSGTRLTVV.

The rearrangement uses TRBV6-1 and TRBJ2-7; 8 bases are a match to TRBD1. Germline V gives CDR1 MNHNS, CDR2 SASEGT. The CDR3 contains 20 residues. Unmatched junction bases numbered 18, after V lost 0 bases and J lost 2 bases. CDR3 in amino acids: CASSEAMTLLTGTGPYEQYF. The CDR3 nucleotides read TGTGCCAGCAGTGAAGCGATGACACTACTTACCGGGACAGGACCCTACGAGCAGTACTTC.

The chain joins TRBV2 to TRBJ2-5; no clear D. The V and J ends lost 4 bases and 0 bases respectively, with 9 bases between them. Germline loops: CDR1 SNHLY, CDR2 FYNNEI. This CDR3 is 14 amino acids long. CDR3 nucleotide sequence: TGTGCCAGCAGTGTCGGGCAGGACCAAGAGACCCAGTACTTC. It specifies CASSVGQDQETQYF.